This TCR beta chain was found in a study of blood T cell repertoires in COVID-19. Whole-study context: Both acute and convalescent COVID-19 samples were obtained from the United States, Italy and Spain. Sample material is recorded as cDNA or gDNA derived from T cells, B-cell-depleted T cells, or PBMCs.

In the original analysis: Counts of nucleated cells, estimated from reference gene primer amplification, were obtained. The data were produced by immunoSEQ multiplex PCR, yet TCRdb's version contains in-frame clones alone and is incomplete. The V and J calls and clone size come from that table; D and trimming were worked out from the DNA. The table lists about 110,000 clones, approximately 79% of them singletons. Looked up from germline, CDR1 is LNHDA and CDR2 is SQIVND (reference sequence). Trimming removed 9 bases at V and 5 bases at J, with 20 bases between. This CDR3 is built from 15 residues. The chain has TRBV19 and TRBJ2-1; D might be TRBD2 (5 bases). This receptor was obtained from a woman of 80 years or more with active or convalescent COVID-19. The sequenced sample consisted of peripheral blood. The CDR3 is CASNKGEWKHNEQFF. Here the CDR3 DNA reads TGTGCCAGCAACAAGGGAGAGTGGAAACACAATGAGCAGTTCTTC.